This is a list of T cell receptor beta chains from one sample in a study of CD8 T cells in Susac syndrome. TCRdb independently ran MiXCR on the immunoSEQ multiplex PCR reads; one entry per CDR3 protein. The sample records about 240,000 distinct CDR3 sequences, 90% to 97% being singletons. Material for sequencing was CD4+ T cells from PBMCs. The receptors here all came from a human donor with Susac syndrome. Each CDR3 is given with its conserved first and last residue. The D gene is left open where the match is weak. Only part of the rows carry a size: once, few, many, or a class if the clone is expanded.

d_call j_call clone_size v_call cdr3_aa cdr3_nt
. TRBJ1-4 . TRBV29-1 CSVEDGGEQGGKLFF TGCAGCGTTGAAGACGGGGGAGAACAGGGAGGAAAACTGTTTTTT
TRBD2 TRBJ2-1 . TRBV9 CASSDGTSVNEQFF TGTGCCAGCAGCGACGGTACTAGCGTTAATGAGCAGTTCTTC
. TRBJ2-7 . TRBV9 CASSVSGGEQYF TGTGCCAGCAGCGTTAGTGGCGGCGAGCAGTACTTC
. TRBJ2-7 . TRBV27 CASSSSRSSYEQYF TGTGCCAGCAGTTCCTCCAGGAGCTCCTACGAGCAGTACTTC
. TRBJ1-1 . TRBV5-1 CASSAAWGNTEAFF TGCGCCAGCAGCGCGGCATGGGGGAACACTGAAGCTTTCTTT
. TRBJ2-5 . TRBV29-1 CSVVIGREETQYF TGCAGCGTTGTTATCGGAAGGGAAGAGACCCAGTACTTC
TRBD1 TRBJ2-7 once TRBV25-1 CASSEGQGIEYEQYF TGTGCCAGCAGTGAAGGACAGGGAATAGAGTACGAGCAGTACTTC
. TRBJ2-6 once TRBV30 CAWGKGGTGANVLTF TGTGCCTGGGGAAAGGGGGGAACTGGGGCCAACGTCCTGACTTTC
TRBD2 TRBJ2-5 . TRBV19 CASFGGGKTQYF TGTGCCAGTTTCGGGGGAGGGAAGACCCAGTACTTC
. TRBJ2-5 . TRBV15 CATSRRLEETQYF TGTGCCACCAGCAGAAGACTCGAAGAGACCCAGTACTTC
. TRBJ1-2 . TRBV11-2 CASSLPRVKGYTF TGTGCCAGCAGCTTACCCAGAGTGAAAGGCTACACCTTC
TRBD2 TRBJ2-5 . TRBV18 CASSWGLAKETQYF TGTGCCAGCTCGTGGGGACTAGCGAAAGAGACCCAGTACTTC
TRBD2 TRBJ2-7 . TRBV6-6 CASSYSRLADSYEQYF TGTGCCAGCAGTTACTCGCGGCTAGCGGACTCGTACGAGCAGTACTTC
. TRBJ2-1 . TRBV12-3/TRBV12-4 CASSLGRGPWQFF TGTGCCAGCAGTTTAGGTCGGGGACCTTGGCAGTTCTTC
TRBD1 TRBJ2-1 . TRBV12-3/TRBV12-4 CASSGGQGAMNEQFF TGTGCCAGCAGTGGAGGACAGGGGGCAATGAATGAGCAGTTCTTC
. TRBJ2-5 . TRBV5-4 CASSLGLMETQYF TGTGCCAGCAGCTTAGGACTGATGGAGACCCAGTACTTC
. TRBJ2-5 . TRBV7-2 CASSSFLSLETQYF TGTGCCAGCAGCTCCTTCCTTAGCCTGGAGACCCAGTACTTC
. TRBJ1-2 . TRBV3-1 CASSPGQWIYGYTF TGTGCCAGCAGCCCAGGACAGTGGATCTATGGCTACACCTTC
. TRBJ2-3 . TRBV7-7 CASSLVGPDTQYF TGTGCTAGCAGCTTAGTTGGGCCAGATACGCAGTATTTT
. TRBJ2-7 . TRBV4-1 CASSQVFERSEQYF TGCGCCAGCAGCCAAGTGTTTGAGAGGAGCGAGCAGTACTTC
. TRBJ2-1 once TRBV28 CASSGPSDEQFF TGTGCCAGCAGTGGGCCTAGCGATGAGCAGTTCTTC
TRBD2 TRBJ2-7 . TRBV3-1 CASSQRTSGRNYEQYF TGTGCCAGCAGCCAACGGACTAGCGGGAGGAACTACGAGCAGTACTTC
. TRBJ2-3 . TRBV11-2 CASSPTSSTRTDTQYF TGTGCCAGCAGCCCTACCTCATCTACCCGCACAGATACGCAGTATTTT
. TRBJ2-5 once TRBV11-2 CASSWIVLETQYF TGTGCCAGCAGCTGGATAGTACTAGAGACCCAGTACTTC
TRBD2 TRBJ2-7 once TRBV3-1 CASSSRPGTSGRWGDHEQYF TGTGCCAGCAGCTCTCGTCCCGGGACTAGCGGCCGTTGGGGGGACCACGAGCAGTACTTC
. TRBJ1-1 once TRBV20-1 CSARDPSGRDEAFF TGCAGTGCTAGAGATCCATCAGGACGGGATGAAGCTTTCTTT
. TRBJ2-2 . TRBV12-3/TRBV12-4 CASQVNVGELFF TGTGCCAGCCAGGTTAATGTCGGGGAGCTGTTTTTT
. TRBJ1-1 . TRBV20-1 CSALGGSTEAFF TGCAGTGCCCTGGGGGGGAGCACTGAAGCTTTCTTT
. TRBJ2-7 . TRBV4-1 CASSQPVGFEQYF TGCGCCAGCAGCCAACCGGTGGGTTTCGAGCAGTACTTC
TRBD1 TRBJ1-1 . TRBV20-1 CSAHTGQTPSEAFF TGCAGTGCCCACACGGGACAGACCCCTTCTGAAGCTTTCTTT
. TRBJ1-1 . TRBV29-1 CSGHREATEAFF TGCAGCGGGCACAGGGAGGCCACTGAAGCTTTCTTT
TRBD1 TRBJ2-2 . TRBV29-1 CSAVQQGASGELFF TGCAGCGCTGTCCAACAGGGGGCGTCCGGGGAGCTGTTTTTT
TRBD1 TRBJ2-5 . TRBV11-2 CASRLTGVGETQYF TGTGCCAGCAGGTTGACAGGGGTAGGAGAGACCCAGTACTTC
. TRBJ1-1 . TRBV12-3/TRBV12-4 CASTPFGGAFF TGTGCCAGCACCCCTTTTGGGGGCGCTTTCTTT
. TRBJ1-1 . TRBV12-5 CASGLEENTEAFF TGTGCTAGTGGTTTGGAGGAGAACACTGAAGCTTTCTTT
. TRBJ1-1 . TRBV29-1 CSVGFGTEAFF TGCAGCGTTGGTTTCGGCACTGAAGCTTTCTTT
. TRBJ2-7 . TRBV21-1 CASSKAGLVDEQYF TGTGCCAGCAGCAAAGCGGGCCTTGTGGACGAGCAGTACTTC
TRBD2 TRBJ2-1 once TRBV29-1 CSVLAGGPVGEQFF TGCAGCGTTTTAGCGGGAGGGCCCGTAGGTGAGCAGTTCTTC
. TRBJ1-2 . TRBV29-1 CSVSRDRYGYTF TGCAGCGTTAGCAGGGACCGCTATGGCTACACCTTC
. TRBJ2-1 . TRBV7-8 CASSLIDEQFF TGTGCCAGCAGCTTAATAGATGAGCAGTTCTTC
. TRBJ2-1 . TRBV29-1 CSVLRGLSYNEQFF TGCAGCGTCCTTCGGGGGCTCTCCTACAATGAGCAGTTCTTC
TRBD1 TRBJ2-7 . TRBV2 CVGGTGQYF TGTGTCGGTGGGACAGGGCAGTACTTC
TRBD1 TRBJ1-1 . TRBV20-1 CSARVGGQVVEAFF TGCAGTGCTAGAGTCGGAGGACAGGTAGTTGAAGCTTTCTTT
. TRBJ1-1 few TRBV3-1 CASSRLGNTEAFF TGTGCCAGCAGCCGGCTCGGGAACACTGAAGCTTTCTTT
. TRBJ2-5 once TRBV14 CASSIQLGGTQYF TGTGCCAGCAGTATCCAGCTCGGCGGGACCCAGTACTTC
TRBD2 TRBJ2-5 . TRBV6-5 CASTRLAGETQYF TGTGCCAGCACCCGACTAGCGGGAGAGACCCAGTACTTC
TRBD1 TRBJ2-7 . TRBV3-1 CASSQELRTGSYEQYF TGTGCCAGCAGCCAAGAGCTTAGGACAGGGTCCTACGAGCAGTACTTC